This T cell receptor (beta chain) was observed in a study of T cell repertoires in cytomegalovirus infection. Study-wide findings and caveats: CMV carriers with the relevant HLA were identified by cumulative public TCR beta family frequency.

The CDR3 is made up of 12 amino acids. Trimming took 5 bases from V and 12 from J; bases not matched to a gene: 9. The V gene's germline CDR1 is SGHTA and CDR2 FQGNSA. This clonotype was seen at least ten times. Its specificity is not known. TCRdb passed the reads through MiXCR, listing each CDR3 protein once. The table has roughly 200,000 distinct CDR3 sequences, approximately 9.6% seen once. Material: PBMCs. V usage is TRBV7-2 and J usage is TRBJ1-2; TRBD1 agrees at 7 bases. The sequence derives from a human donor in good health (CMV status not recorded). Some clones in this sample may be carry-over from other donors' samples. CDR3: CASSRRDSPHTF. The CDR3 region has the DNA TGTGCCAGCAGCCGTAGGGACAGTCCTCACACCTTC.